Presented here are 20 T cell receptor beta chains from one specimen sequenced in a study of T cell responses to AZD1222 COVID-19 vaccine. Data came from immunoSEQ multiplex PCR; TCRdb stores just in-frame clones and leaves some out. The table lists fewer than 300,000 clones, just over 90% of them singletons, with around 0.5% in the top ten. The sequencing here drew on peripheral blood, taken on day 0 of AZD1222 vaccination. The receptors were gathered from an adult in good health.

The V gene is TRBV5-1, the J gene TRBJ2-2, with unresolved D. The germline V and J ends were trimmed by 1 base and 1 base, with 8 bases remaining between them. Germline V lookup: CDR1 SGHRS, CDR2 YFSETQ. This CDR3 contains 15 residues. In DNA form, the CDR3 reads TGCGCCAGCAGCTTGATACAGTTGAACACCGGGGAGCTGTTTTTT. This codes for CASSLIQLNTGELFF.

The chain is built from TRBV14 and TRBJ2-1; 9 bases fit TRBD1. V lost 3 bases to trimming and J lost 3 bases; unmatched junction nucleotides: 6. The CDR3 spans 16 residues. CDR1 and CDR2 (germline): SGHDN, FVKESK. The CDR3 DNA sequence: TGTGCCAGCAGCCAGTGGACAGGGGCGATCTACAATGAGCAGTTCTTC. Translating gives CASSQWTGAIYNEQFF.

This chain's CDR3 is CASSRGEENEQFF. CDR3 DNA sequence: TGTGCCAGCAGCCGAGGGGAGGAGAATGAGCAGTTCTTC. The V call is TRBV3-1 (or the pseudogene TRBV3-2), the J call TRBJ2-1; D may be TRBD2 (6 bases). This CDR3 has 13 residues. V was clipped by 4 bases and J by 7 bases, with 11 bases between them. Germline CDR1 LGHDT, CDR2 YNNKEL (reference sequence).

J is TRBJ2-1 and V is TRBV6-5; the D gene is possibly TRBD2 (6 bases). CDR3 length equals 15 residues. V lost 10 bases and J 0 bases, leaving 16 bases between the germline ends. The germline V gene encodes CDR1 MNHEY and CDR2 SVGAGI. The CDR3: CATIGGPTSYNEQFF. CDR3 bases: TGTGCCACCATTGGAGGGCCAACCTCCTACAATGAGCAGTTCTTC.

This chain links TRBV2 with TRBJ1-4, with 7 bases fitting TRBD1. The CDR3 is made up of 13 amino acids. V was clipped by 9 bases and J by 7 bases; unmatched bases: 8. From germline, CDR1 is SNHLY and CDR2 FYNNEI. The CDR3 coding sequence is TGTGCCAGTAAATCGTGGACAGGTGAAAAACTGTTTTTT. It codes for CASKSWTGEKLFF.

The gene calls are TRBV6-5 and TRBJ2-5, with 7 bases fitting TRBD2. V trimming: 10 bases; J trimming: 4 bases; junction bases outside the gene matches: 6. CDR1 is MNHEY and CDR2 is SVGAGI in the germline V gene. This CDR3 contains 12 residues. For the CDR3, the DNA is TGTGCCACCTTCTCTAGCGGAGAGACCCAGTACTTC. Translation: CATFSSGETQYF.

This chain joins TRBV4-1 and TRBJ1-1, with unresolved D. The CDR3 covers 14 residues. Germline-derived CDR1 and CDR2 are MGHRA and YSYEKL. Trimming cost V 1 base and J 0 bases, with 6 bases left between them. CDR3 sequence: CASSQGGMNTEAFF. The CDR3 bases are TGCGCCAGCAGCCAAGGGGGTATGAACACTGAAGCTTTCTTT.

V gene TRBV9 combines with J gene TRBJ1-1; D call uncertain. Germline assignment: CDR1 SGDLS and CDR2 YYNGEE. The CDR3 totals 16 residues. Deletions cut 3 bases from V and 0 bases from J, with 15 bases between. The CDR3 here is CASSGRGKRMNTEAFF. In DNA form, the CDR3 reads TGTGCCAGCAGCGGGCGGGGAAAAAGGATGAACACTGAAGCTTTCTTT. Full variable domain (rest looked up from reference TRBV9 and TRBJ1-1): DSGVTQTPKHLITATGQRVTLRCSPRSGDLSVYWYQQSLDQGLQFLIQYYNGEERAKGNILERFSAQQFPDLHSELNLSSLELGDSALYFCASSGRGKRMNTEAFFGQGTRLTVV.

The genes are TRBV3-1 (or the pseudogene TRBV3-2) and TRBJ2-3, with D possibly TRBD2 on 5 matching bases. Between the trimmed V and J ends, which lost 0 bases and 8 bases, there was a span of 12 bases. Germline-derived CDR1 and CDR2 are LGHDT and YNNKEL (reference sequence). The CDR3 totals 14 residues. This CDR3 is CASSQEGSRTTQYF. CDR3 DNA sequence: TGTGCCAGCAGCCAAGAAGGGAGCAGGACTACGCAGTATTTT.

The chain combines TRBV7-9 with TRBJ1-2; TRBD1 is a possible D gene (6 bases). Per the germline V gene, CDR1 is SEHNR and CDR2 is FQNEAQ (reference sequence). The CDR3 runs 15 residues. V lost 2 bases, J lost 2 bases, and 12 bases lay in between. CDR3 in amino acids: CASSLFLDRNYGYTF. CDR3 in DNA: TGTGCCAGCAGCTTATTTCTGGACAGAAACTATGGCTACACCTTC.

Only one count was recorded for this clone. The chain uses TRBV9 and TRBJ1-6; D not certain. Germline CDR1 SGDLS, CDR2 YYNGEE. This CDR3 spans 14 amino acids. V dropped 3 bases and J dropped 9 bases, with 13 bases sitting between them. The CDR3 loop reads CASSGDTKGSPLHF. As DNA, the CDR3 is TGTGCCAGCAGCGGTGACACCAAGGGTTCACCCCTCCACTTT.

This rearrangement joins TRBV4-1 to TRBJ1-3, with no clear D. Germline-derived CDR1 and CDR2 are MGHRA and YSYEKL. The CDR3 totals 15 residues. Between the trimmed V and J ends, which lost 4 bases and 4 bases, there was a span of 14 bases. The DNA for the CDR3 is TGCGCCAGCAGCCCCCTCGGGCTGAGGGGAAACACCATATATTTT. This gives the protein CASSPLGLRGNTIYF.

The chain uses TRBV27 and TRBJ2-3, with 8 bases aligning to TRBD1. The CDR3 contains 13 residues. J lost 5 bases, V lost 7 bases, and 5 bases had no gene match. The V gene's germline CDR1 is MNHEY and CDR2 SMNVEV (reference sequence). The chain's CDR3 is CASTGGAGDTQYF. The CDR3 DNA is TGTGCCAGCACAGGGGGCGCAGGAGATACGCAGTATTTT.

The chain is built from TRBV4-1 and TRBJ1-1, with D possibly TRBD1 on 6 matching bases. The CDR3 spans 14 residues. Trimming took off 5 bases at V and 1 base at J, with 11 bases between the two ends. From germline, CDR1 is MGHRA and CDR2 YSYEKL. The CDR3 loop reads CASSAGQPNTEAFF. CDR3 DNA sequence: TGCGCCAGCAGCGCTGGACAGCCGAACACTGAAGCTTTCTTT.

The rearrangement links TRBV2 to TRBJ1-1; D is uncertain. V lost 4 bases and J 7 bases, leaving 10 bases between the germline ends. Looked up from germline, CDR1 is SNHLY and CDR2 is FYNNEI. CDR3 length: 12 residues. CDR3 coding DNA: TGTGCCAGCAGTGCAGGACTGATTGAAGCTTTCTTT. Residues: CASSAGLIEAFF.

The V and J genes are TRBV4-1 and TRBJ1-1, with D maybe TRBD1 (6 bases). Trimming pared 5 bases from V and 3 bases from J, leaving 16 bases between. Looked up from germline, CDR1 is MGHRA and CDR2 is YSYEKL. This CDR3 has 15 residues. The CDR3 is CASSGRDKRDTEAFF. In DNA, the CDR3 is TGCGCCAGCAGCGGACGGGACAAACGGGACACTGAAGCTTTCTTT.

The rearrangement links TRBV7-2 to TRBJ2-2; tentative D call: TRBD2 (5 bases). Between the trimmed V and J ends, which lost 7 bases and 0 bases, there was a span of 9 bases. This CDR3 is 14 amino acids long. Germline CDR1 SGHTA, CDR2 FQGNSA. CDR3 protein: CASNGGSNTGELFF. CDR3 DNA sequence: TGTGCCAGCAATGGCGGGTCGAACACCGGGGAGCTGTTTTTT.

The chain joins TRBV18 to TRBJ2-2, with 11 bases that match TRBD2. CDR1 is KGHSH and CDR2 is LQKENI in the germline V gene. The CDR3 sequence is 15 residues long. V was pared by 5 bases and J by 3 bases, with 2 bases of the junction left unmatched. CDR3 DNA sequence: TGTGCCAGCTCAGAACTAGCGGGAGACACCGGGGAGCTGTTTTTT. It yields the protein CASSELAGDTGELFF.

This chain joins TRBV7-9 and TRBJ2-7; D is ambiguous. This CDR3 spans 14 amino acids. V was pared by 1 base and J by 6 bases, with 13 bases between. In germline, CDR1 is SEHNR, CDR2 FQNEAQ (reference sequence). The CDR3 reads CASSLVTQAAEQYF. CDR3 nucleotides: TGTGCCAGCAGCTTAGTAACCCAGGCAGCCGAGCAGTACTTC. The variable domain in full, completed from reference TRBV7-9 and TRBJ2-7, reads DTGVSQNPRHKITKRGQNVTFRCDPISEHNRLYWYRQTLGQGPEFLTYFQNEAQLEKSRLLSDRFSAERPKGSFSTLEIQRTEQGDSAMYLCASSLVTQAAEQYFGPGTRLTVT.

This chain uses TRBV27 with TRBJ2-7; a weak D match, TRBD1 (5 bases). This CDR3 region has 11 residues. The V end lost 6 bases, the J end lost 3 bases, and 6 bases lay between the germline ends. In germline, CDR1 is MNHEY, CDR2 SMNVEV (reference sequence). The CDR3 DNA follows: TGTGCCAGCAGCCAGGGCTACGAGCAGTACTTC. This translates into CASSQGYEQYF.